These 32 T cell receptor beta chains came from one sample sequenced in a study of T cell responses to AZD1222 COVID-19 vaccine (dated by TCRdb to the early 2020s). Reading the label with the study, this specimen's time point is: about 28 days (+/-7) after the second vaccine dose. Libraries were built with the immunoSEQ multiplex PCR assay. TCRdb holds this immuneACCESS table with in-frame rearrangements only. Some clones are missing; in checked studies, unresolved V genes explain under half, and the rest has no known cause. This sample comprises 75,000 to 90,000 clones, around 90% of them detected only once. The ten largest account for 28% of the sample. Sequencing was performed on peripheral blood, taken 28 days after the second AZD1222 dose. These receptors were collected from an adult who received the AZD1222 COVID-19 vaccine.

This chain connects TRBV18 to TRBJ2-5; D is perhaps TRBD1 (6 bases). Germline V gene data show CDR1 as KGHSH and CDR2 as LQKENI. The CDR3 covers 13 residues. The V end lost 2 bases, the J end lost 4 bases, and 8 bases lay between the germline ends. The CDR3 DNA follows: TGTGCCAGCTCACCAGGCAGGGGAGAGACCCAGTACTTC. It encodes CASSPGRGETQYF.

The gene calls are TRBV27 and TRBJ2-7; D remains unclear. The V end was cut by 3 bases, the J end by 0 bases, with 6 bases between. Germline-derived CDR1 and CDR2 are MNHEY and SMNVEV (reference sequence). This CDR3 has 13 residues. The CDR3 is CASSFHSSYEQYF. The CDR3 bases are TGTGCCAGCAGTTTCCACAGCTCCTACGAGCAGTACTTC.

The chain employs TRBV19 and TRBJ2-7, with D perhaps TRBD1 or TRBD2 (5 bases each). Trimming stripped 4 bases from V and 0 bases from J, with 16 bases between. In germline, CDR1 is LNHDA, CDR2 SQIVND (reference sequence). CDR3 length equals 16 residues. The CDR3 region has the DNA TGTGCCAGTAGTAAGGAGCCGGGACGGGGCTCCTACGAGCAGTACTTC. Amino acid sequence: CASSKEPGRGSYEQYF.

This rearrangement joins TRBV29-1 to TRBJ1-5; 7 nucleotides line up with TRBD1. V lost 5 bases, J lost 4 bases, and 5 bases stayed unmatched. This CDR3 spans 13 amino acids. Germline CDR1 SQVTM, CDR2 ANQGSEA. CDR3 loop: CSVSGGQNQPQHF. CDR3 DNA: TGCAGCGTTTCAGGGGGTCAAAATCAGCCCCAGCATTTT.

The chain uses TRBV5-1 and TRBJ2-1, with D hard to call. Germline V gene sequence: CDR1 SGHRS, CDR2 YFSETQ. V gave up 0 bases and J gave up 6 bases, with 10 bases separating them. This CDR3 is 14 amino acids long. CDR3 DNA: TGCGCCAGCAGCTTGGACCTCGCTTCCAATGAGCAGTTCTTC. The encoded protein is CASSLDLASNEQFF. Using reference TRBV5-1 and TRBJ2-1 for the parts outside the CDR3, the full variable domain is KAGVTQTPRYLIKTRGQQVTLSCSPISGHRSVSWYQQTPGQGLQFLFEYFSETQRNKGNFPGRFSGRQFSNSRSEMNVSTLELGDSALYLCASSLDLASNEQFFGPGTRLTVL.

The chain joins TRBV11-2 to TRBJ2-5; a possible D gene is TRBD1 (6 bases). This CDR3 is built from 14 residues. CDR1 and CDR2 (germline): SGHAT, FQNNGV. The V and J ends lost 5 bases and 5 bases respectively, with 15 bases between them. Here the CDR3 DNA reads TGTGCCAGCAGCCCCTTCAGGGGATCGGAGACCCAGTACTTC. Amino acid sequence: CASSPFRGSETQYF.

The CDR3 region has the DNA TGTGCCAGCAGCCCGCGCCCCCTGGCCGAGCAGTACTTC. It translates to CASSPRPLAEQYF. The chain recombines TRBV12-3 or TRBV12-4 with TRBJ2-7; no clear D. The CDR3 runs to 13 residues. Trimming removed 6 bases from V and 6 bases from J, with 15 bases in between.

The rearrangement links TRBV5-1 to TRBJ1-4; D unresolved. The CDR3 loop spans 14 amino acids. The V gene's germline CDR1 is SGHRS and CDR2 YFSETQ. V was cut by 0 bases and J by 4 bases, with 7 bases left in between. CDR3 DNA sequence: TGCGCCAGCAGCTTGGGGCTGAGTAATGAAAAACTGTTTTTT. Translating gives CASSLGLSNEKLFF. The whole variable domain, filled in from reference TRBV5-1 and TRBJ1-4, reads KAGVTQTPRYLIKTRGQQVTLSCSPISGHRSVSWYQQTPGQGLQFLFEYFSETQRNKGNFPGRFSGRQFSNSRSEMNVSTLELGDSALYLCASSLGLSNEKLFFGSGTQLSVL.

The genes are TRBV10-3 and TRBJ2-1, with TRBD1 matching 8 bases. This CDR3 region has 14 residues. Unmatched junction bases numbered 6, after V lost 5 bases and J lost 6 bases. CDR1 is ENHRY, CDR2 SYGVKD, per germline. CDR3: CAISRQGKPNEQFF. The CDR3 nucleotides read TGTGCCATCAGTCGACAGGGGAAACCCAATGAGCAGTTCTTC.

CDR3 protein: CASRGQGKNYGYTF. Here the CDR3 DNA reads TGTGCCAGCAGGGGACAGGGAAAAAACTATGGCTACACCTTC. The chain is built from TRBV6-5 and TRBJ1-2; 9 nucleotides agree with TRBD1. The CDR3 loop spans 14 amino acids. J lost 2 bases, V lost 6 bases, and 4 bases had no gene match. Per the germline V gene, CDR1 is MNHEY and CDR2 is SVGAGI.

This clone was seen a single time. The J gene is TRBJ2-1, the V gene TRBV10-2, with TRBD2 matching over 9 bases. Trimming took 6 bases from V and 6 from J; bases not matched to a gene: 0. CDR3 length: 12 amino acids. Germline values: CDR1 WSHSY, CDR2 SAAADI. The CDR3 bases are TGCGCCAGCAGAGCGGGAGGCAATGAGCAGTTCTTC. It codes for CASRAGGNEQFF.

V gene TRBV19 combines with J gene TRBJ2-5, with 10 bases aligning to TRBD2. CDR3 length equals 17 residues. V was pared by 5 bases and J by 4 bases, with 13 bases of the junction left unmatched. Per the germline V gene, CDR1 is LNHDA and CDR2 is SQIVND (reference sequence). The CDR3 region has the DNA TGTGCCAGTAGTGAGCGTACTATAGCGGGAGGTTTAGAGACCCAGTACTTC. Residues: CASSERTIAGGLETQYF.

The rearrangement links TRBV25-1 to TRBJ2-6; D perhaps matches TRBD2 (6 bases). The germline gives CDR1 MGHDK, CDR2 SYGVNS. Trimming removed 2 bases at V and 3 bases at J, with 11 bases between. CDR3 length: 16 residues. CDR3 loop: CASSERGGVGANVLTF. CDR3 sequence (DNA): TGTGCCAGCAGTGAAAGAGGAGGGGTTGGGGCCAACGTCCTGACTTTC.

The rearrangement uses TRBV5-4 and TRBJ2-5; TRBD2 aligns across 12 bases. Germline lookup yields CDR1 SGHNT and CDR2 YYREEE (reference sequence). V dropped 2 bases and J dropped 3; count of bases not matched to a gene: 2. This CDR3 region has 15 residues. The CDR3 coding sequence is TGTGCCAGCAGCTTAAGACTAGCGGGAGAAGAGACCCAGTACTTC. The encoded protein is CASSLRLAGEETQYF. The variable domain in full, with the rest retrieved from reference TRBV5-4 and TRBJ2-5, is ETGVTQSPTHLIKTRGQQVTLRCSSQSGHNTVSWYQQALGQGPQFIFQYYREEENGRGNFPPRFSGLQFPNYSSELNVNALELDDSALYLCASSLRLAGEETQYFGPGTRLLVL.

V and J are TRBV27 and TRBJ1-2, with a possible D match to TRBD1 (5 bases). CDR3 length: 13 residues. The ends were cut back, 7 bases at V and 2 bases at J, with 11 bases in the middle. Germline values: CDR1 MNHEY, CDR2 SMNVEV (reference sequence). DNA for the CDR3: TGTGCCAGCACAGAAGAGGGGAACTATGGCTACACCTTC. It is translated as CASTEEGNYGYTF.

This chain uses TRBV18 with TRBJ1-1, with no clear D. Germline V gene data show CDR1 as KGHSH and CDR2 as LQKENI. Between the trimmed V and J ends, which lost 1 base and 8 bases, there was a span of 14 bases. The CDR3 is 14 residues long. CDR3 nucleotides: TGTGCCAGCTCACCACGATCCACAGCCTTAGAAGCTTTCTTT. Translating gives CASSPRSTALEAFF.

The chain carries TRBV10-3 and TRBJ1-5; the match to TRBD1 covers 8 bases. Germline loops: CDR1 ENHRY, CDR2 SYGVKD. V was pared by 3 bases and J by 6 bases, with 7 bases of the junction left unmatched. The CDR3 loop spans 15 amino acids. The CDR3 DNA follows: TGTGCCATCAGTGATCTAGGACAGGGCATTCAGCCCCAGCATTTT. Encoded protein: CAISDLGQGIQPQHF.

For the CDR3, the DNA is TGTGCCAGCAGCTCTGATCGGGGCTTGGAGACCCAGTACTTC. Residues: CASSSDRGLETQYF. The rearrangement links TRBV7-9 to TRBJ2-5, with D perhaps TRBD1 or TRBD2 (5 bases each). The germline V and J ends were trimmed by 4 bases and 5 bases, with 14 bases remaining between them. This CDR3 comprises 14 residues. The V gene's germline CDR1 is SEHNR and CDR2 FQNEAQ (reference sequence).

The V call is TRBV2, the J call TRBJ1-5; tentative D call: TRBD1 (5 bases). CDR3 length: 14 residues. Germline values: CDR1 SNHLY, CDR2 FYNNEI. Trimming left V 4 bases short and J 11 bases short, with 18 bases between. CDR3 nucleotides: TGTGCCAGCAGTGCTGACGCCGGGGCAATGGCCCAGCATTTT. Translation gives CASSADAGAMAQHF.

This clone appeared a single time. V usage is TRBV7-8 and J usage is TRBJ2-1; no reliable D call. V was pared by 5 bases and J by 10 bases, with 12 bases between. There are 12 residues in the CDR3. Germline V gene lookup returns CDR1 SGHVS and CDR2 FQNEAQ. CDR3 sequence (DNA): TGTGCCAGCAGCCGTCCGGGCCGGGAGCAGTTCTTC. This sequence encodes CASSRPGREQFF.

CDR3 DNA sequence: TGTGCCAGCAGCCGTTCTGGCTCCTACGAGCAGTACTTC. Its protein product is CASSRSGSYEQYF. This chain connects TRBV12-3 or TRBV12-4 to TRBJ2-7; no firm D call. CDR3 length equals 13 residues. V lost 6 bases, J lost 0 bases, and 9 bases lay in between.

The chain links TRBV5-6 to TRBJ2-7; 11 nucleotides align to TRBD2. Looked up from germline, CDR1 is SGHDT and CDR2 is YYEEEE. CDR3 length equals 14 residues. Trimming cost V 4 bases and J 4 bases; bases outside gene matches: 4. Here the CDR3 reads CASSTGTSGYEQYF. As DNA, the CDR3 is TGTGCCAGCAGCACCGGGACTAGCGGTTACGAGCAGTACTTC.

The chain has TRBV27 and TRBJ2-3; a possible D gene is TRBD2 (6 bases). Trimming removed 3 bases from V and 0 bases from J, with 7 bases in between. Germline loops: CDR1 MNHEY, CDR2 SMNVEV (reference sequence). CDR3 length equals 14 residues. DNA for the CDR3: TGTGCCAGCAGTTTGAGCGGGAGCACAGATACGCAGTATTTT. It specifies CASSLSGSTDTQYF.

The genes are TRBV7-2 and TRBJ1-2, with unresolved D. CDR3 size: 14 residues. Germline lookup yields CDR1 SGHTA and CDR2 FQGNSA. Trimming left V 4 bases short and J 5 bases short, with 14 bases between. The CDR3 DNA reads as TGTGCCAGCAGCTCGACGCCGGGTCAATATGGCTACACCTTC. This sequence encodes CASSSTPGQYGYTF.

This chain links TRBV19 with TRBJ2-2; D might be TRBD1 (6 bases). CDR3 length equals 15 residues. V lost 5 bases to trimming and J lost 2 bases, with 12 bases between them. Germline V gene lookup returns CDR1 LNHDA and CDR2 SQIVND (reference sequence). The CDR3 here is CASSRWGTNTGELFF. The CDR3 nucleotides are TGTGCCAGTAGTCGGTGGGGGACAAACACCGGGGAGCTGTTTTTT.

The chain joins TRBV4-1 to TRBJ2-7; D not resolved. The germline gives CDR1 MGHRA, CDR2 YSYEKL. CDR3 size: 13 residues. V was trimmed by 0 bases and J by 2 bases, leaving 5 bases between them. The CDR3 sequence: CASSQDYTYEQYF. The CDR3 DNA reads TGCGCCAGCAGCCAAGATTACACCTACGAGCAGTACTTC.

The chain couples TRBV28 to TRBJ2-7; D may be TRBD1 (6 bases). Trimming took 8 bases from V and 2 from J, leaving 13 bases between them. This CDR3 contains 13 residues. From germline, CDR1 is MDHEN and CDR2 SYDVKM. The chain's CDR3 is CASRPGQTYEQYF. The CDR3 bases are TGTGCCAGCCGGCCCGGACAGACCTACGAGCAGTACTTC. Full variable domain (rest looked up from reference TRBV28 and TRBJ2-7): DVKVTQSSRYLVKRTGEKVFLECVQDMDHENMFWYRQDPGLGLRLIYFSYDVKMKEKGDIPEGYSVSREKKERFSLILESASTNQTSMYLCASRPGQTYEQYFGPGTRLTVT.

This clone was counted a few times. The rearrangement joins TRBV28 to TRBJ1-1; 7 nucleotides line up with TRBD1. The germline V gene has CDR1 MDHEN and CDR2 SYDVKM. The junction had 11 bases not matched to a gene; V was cut back by 2 bases and J by 8 bases. The CDR3 spans 15 residues. CDR3 nucleotide sequence: TGTGCCAGCAGTTTAAACAGGGGCATGGGTACAGAAGCTTTCTTT. Its translation: CASSLNRGMGTEAFF.

The rearrangement links TRBV5-6 to TRBJ1-6; D ambiguous. Germline CDR1 SGHDT, CDR2 YYEEEE. Trimming left V 0 bases short and J 6 bases short, with 7 bases between. This CDR3 is 14 amino acids long. DNA for the CDR3: TGTGCCAGCAGCTTGGGCTATGGTAATTCACCCCTCCACTTT. This translates into CASSLGYGNSPLHF. Combining the CDR3 with reference TRBV5-6 and TRBJ1-6 gives the whole variable domain DAGVTQSPTHLIKTRGQQVTLRCSPKSGHDTVSWYQQALGQGPQFIFQYYEEEERQRGNFPDRFSGHQFPNYSSELNVNALLLGDSALYLCASSLGYGNSPLHFGNGTRLTVT.

This clone was detected only once. The chain employs TRBV19 and TRBJ1-3; D is unresolved. CDR3 length: 15 amino acids. Germline V gene sequence: CDR1 LNHDA, CDR2 SQIVND (reference sequence). V dropped 5 bases and J dropped 0 bases, with 11 bases sitting between them. The CDR3 here is CASSSTEASGNTIYF. In DNA, the CDR3 is TGTGCCAGTAGTTCTACAGAGGCCTCTGGAAACACCATATATTTT.

V and J are TRBV28 and TRBJ1-6; TRBD1 is a possible D gene (6 bases). The V and J ends lost 6 bases and 9 bases respectively, with 15 bases between them. This CDR3 spans 14 amino acids. Per germline, CDR1 MDHEN and CDR2 SYDVKM. This CDR3 is CASSVPRGRSPLHF. In DNA form, the CDR3 reads TGTGCCAGCAGCGTCCCACGGGGGCGTTCACCCCTCCACTTT.

The rearrangement uses TRBV19 and TRBJ2-1; 8 positions match TRBD1. The germline CDR1 and CDR2 sequences are LNHDA and SQIVND (reference sequence). The CDR3 has 16 residues. Losses at the gene ends were 5 bases for V and 16 bases for J; bases not matched to a gene: 22. The CDR3 is CASSGGRDRITNVLFF. Here the CDR3 DNA reads TGTGCCAGTAGTGGGGGGCGGGACAGGATAACCAACGTCCTATTCTTC.